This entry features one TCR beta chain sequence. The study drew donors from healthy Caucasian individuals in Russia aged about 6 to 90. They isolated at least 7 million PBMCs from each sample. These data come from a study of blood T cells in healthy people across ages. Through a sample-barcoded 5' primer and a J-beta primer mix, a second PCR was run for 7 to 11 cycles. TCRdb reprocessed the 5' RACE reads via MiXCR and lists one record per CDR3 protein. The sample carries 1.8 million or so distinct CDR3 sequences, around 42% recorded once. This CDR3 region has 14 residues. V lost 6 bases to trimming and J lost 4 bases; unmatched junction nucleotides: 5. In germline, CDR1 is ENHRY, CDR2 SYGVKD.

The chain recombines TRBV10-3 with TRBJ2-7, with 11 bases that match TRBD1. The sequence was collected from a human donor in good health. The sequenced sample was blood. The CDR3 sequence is CAIRPGQGDYEQYF. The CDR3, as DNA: TGTGCCATCAGGCCGGGACAGGGGGATTACGAGCAGTACTTC.